The 2 T cell receptor beta chains listed next were all sequenced from one sample in a study of T-cell reconstitution after alpha-beta-depleted transplantation in children. Preparation of the TCRbeta library used unique molecular identifiers. TCRdb used MiXCR to reprocess the PCR reads, holding one entry per CDR3 protein. The sample has some 840,000 distinct CDR3 sequences; about 15% are singletons. The input for sequencing was PBMCs, mostly from graft donor cells, taken 360 days after TCRalphabeta/CD19-depleted stem cell transplant. These receptor sequences come from a male patient between 10 and 17 years old who had a stem cell transplant for acute lymphoblastic leukemia, so the T cells may come from the graft donor.

This clonotype was seen only a few times. The chain is built from TRBV7-3 and TRBJ2-1; weak D call: TRBD2 (6 bases). Germline assignment: CDR1 SGHTA and CDR2 FQGTGA. CDR3 size: 15 residues. Between the trimmed V and J ends, which lost 8 bases and 0 bases, there was a span of 14 bases. In DNA, the CDR3 is TGTGCCAGCGCGGGCGGGGCAGGCTCCTACAATGAGCAGTTCTTC. Translating gives CASAGGAGSYNEQFF.

This clonotype was detected only a few times. The rearrangement joins TRBV5-1 to TRBJ2-7; 7 positions agree with TRBD1. Germline assignment: CDR1 SGHRS and CDR2 YFSETQ. J lost 6 bases, V lost 4 bases, and 7 bases had no gene match. The CDR3 covers 13 residues. DNA of the CDR3: TGCGCCAGCAGCCCCGGGACAGAGGTCGAGCAGTACTTC. As protein: CASSPGTEVEQYF.